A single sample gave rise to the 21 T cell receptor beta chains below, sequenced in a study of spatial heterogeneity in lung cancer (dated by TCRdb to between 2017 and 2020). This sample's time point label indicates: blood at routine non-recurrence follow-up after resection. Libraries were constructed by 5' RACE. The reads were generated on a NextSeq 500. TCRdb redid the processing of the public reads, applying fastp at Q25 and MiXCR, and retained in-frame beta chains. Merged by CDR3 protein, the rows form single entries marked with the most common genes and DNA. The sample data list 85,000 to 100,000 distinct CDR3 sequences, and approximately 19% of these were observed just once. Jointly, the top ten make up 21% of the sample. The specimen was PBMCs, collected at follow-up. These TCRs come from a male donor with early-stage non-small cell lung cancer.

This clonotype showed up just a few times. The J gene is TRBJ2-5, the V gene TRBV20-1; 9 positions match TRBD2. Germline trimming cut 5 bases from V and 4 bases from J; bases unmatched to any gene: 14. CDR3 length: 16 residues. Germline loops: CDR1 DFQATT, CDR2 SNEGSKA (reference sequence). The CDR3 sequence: CSAPQPLAGSRETQYF. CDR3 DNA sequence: TGCAGTGCTCCCCAGCCTCTAGCGGGGAGCCGAGAGACCCAGTACTTC.

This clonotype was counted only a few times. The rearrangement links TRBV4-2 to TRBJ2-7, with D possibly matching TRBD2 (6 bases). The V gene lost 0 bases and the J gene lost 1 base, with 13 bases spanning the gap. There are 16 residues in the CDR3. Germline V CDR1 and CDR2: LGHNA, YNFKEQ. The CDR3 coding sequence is TGTGCCAGCAGCCAAGATTCGGCTAGCGTGTCCTACGAGCAGTACTTC. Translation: CASSQDSASVSYEQYF.

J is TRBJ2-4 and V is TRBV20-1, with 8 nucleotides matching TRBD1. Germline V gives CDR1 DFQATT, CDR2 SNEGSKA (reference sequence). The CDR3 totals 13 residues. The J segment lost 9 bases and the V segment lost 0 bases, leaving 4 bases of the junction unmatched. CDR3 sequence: CSARETGEIIQYF. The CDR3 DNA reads TGCAGTGCTAGAGAGACAGGGGAGATCATTCAGTACTTC.

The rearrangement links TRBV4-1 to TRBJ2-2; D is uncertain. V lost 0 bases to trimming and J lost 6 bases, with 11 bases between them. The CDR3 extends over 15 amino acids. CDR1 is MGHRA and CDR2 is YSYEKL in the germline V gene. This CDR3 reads CASSQDLGIAGELFF. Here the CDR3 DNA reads TGCGCCAGCAGCCAAGATTTAGGGATCGCCGGGGAGCTGTTTTTT.

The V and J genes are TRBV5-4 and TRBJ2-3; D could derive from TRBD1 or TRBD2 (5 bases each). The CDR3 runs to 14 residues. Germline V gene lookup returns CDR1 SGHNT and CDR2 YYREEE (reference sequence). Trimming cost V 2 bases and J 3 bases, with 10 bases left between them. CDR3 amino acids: CASSLPGRTDTQYF. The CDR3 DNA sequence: TGTGCCAGCAGCTTACCGGGACGTACAGATACGCAGTATTTT.

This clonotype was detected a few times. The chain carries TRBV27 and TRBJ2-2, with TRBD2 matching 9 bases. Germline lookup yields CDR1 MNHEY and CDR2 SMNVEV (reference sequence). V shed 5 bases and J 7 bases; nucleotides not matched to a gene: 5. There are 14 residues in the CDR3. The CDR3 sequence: CASSMGLAGGELFF. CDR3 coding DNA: TGTGCCAGCAGTATGGGACTAGCCGGCGGGGAGCTGTTTTTT.

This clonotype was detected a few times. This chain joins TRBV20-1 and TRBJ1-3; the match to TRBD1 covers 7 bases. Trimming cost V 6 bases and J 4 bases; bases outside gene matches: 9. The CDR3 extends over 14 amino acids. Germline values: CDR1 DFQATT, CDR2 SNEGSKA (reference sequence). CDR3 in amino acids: CSATGTERGNTIYF. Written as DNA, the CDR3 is TGCAGTGCCACCGGGACAGAGAGGGGAAACACCATATATTTT.

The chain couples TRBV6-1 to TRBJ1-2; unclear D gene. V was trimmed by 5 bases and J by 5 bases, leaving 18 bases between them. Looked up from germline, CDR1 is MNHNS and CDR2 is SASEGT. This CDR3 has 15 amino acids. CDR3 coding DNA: TGTGCCAGCAGTCCAGAGATCACCAATCTTTATGGCTACACCTTC. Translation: CASSPEITNLYGYTF.

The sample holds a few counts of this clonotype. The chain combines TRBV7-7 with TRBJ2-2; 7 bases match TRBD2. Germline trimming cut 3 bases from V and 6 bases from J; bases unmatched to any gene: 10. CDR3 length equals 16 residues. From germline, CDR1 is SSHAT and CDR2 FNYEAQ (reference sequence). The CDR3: CASSFAGGIRAGELFF. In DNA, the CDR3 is TGTGCCAGCAGCTTCGCCGGGGGGATTAGGGCCGGGGAGCTGTTTTTT.

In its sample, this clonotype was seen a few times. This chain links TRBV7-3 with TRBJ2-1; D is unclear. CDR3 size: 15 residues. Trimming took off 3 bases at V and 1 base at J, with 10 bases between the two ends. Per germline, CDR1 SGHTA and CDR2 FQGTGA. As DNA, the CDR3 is TGTGCCAGCAGCTTTCAAGGGAAATCCTACAATGAGCAGTTCTTC. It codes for CASSFQGKSYNEQFF. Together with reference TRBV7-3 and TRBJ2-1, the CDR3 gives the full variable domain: GAGVSQTPSNKVTEKGKYVELRCDPISGHTALYWYRQSLGQGPEFLIYFQGTGAADDSGLPNDRFFAVRPEGSVSTLKIQRTERGDSAVYLCASSFQGKSYNEQFFGPGTRLTVL.

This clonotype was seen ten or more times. The CDR3, as DNA: TGCAGCGTCGGCGGACGGCACCAAGAGACCCAGTACTTC. Translating gives CSVGGRHQETQYF. The chain links TRBV29-1 to TRBJ2-5; no reliable D call. V gave up 6 bases and J gave up 0 bases, with 11 bases separating them. CDR3 length: 13 amino acids. Germline CDR1 and CDR2: SQVTM and ANQGSEA.

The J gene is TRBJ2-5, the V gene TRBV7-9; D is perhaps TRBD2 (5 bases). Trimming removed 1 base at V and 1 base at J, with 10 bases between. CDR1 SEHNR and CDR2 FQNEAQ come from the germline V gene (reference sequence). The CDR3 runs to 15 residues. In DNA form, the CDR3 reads TGTGCCAGCAGCTTAGGGCTAGCCCTCCAAGAGACCCAGTACTTC. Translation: CASSLGLALQETQYF.

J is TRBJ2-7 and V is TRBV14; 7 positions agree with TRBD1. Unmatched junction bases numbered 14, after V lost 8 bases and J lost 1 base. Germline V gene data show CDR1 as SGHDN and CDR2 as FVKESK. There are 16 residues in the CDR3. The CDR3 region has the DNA TGTGCCAGCGGACGGACAGGCATTTTGGGTTCCTACGAGCAGTACTTC. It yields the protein CASGRTGILGSYEQYF.

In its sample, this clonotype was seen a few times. The DNA for the CDR3 is TGCGCCAGCAGCTTGTCAGGGCAGCAAGAGACCCAGTACTTC. Translating it yields CASSLSGQQETQYF. The J gene is TRBJ2-5, the V gene TRBV5-1, with a weak D call TRBD1 (5 bases). V was clipped by 1 base and J by 2 bases, with 9 bases between them. Per the germline V gene, CDR1 is SGHRS and CDR2 is YFSETQ. This CDR3 comprises 14 residues.

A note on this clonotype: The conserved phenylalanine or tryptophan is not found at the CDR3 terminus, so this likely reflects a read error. The CDR3 protein is CASSSFSDTEAFY. The CDR3 nucleotides are TGTGCCAGCAGCTCATTTAGTGACACTGAAGCTTTCTAT. This chain joins TRBV7-8 and TRBJ1-1; D call uncertain. The V gene lost 4 bases and the J gene lost 3 bases, with 9 bases spanning the gap. This CDR3 comprises 13 residues. Germline CDR1 reads SGHVS; CDR2 reads FQNEAQ.

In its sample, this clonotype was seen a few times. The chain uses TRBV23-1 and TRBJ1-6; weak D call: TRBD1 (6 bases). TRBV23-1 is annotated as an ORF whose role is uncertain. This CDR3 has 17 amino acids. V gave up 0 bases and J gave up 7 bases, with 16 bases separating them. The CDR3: CASSQSFLNRANSPLHF. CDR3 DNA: TGCGCCAGCAGTCAATCGTTCCTTAACAGGGCCAATTCACCCCTCCACTTT.

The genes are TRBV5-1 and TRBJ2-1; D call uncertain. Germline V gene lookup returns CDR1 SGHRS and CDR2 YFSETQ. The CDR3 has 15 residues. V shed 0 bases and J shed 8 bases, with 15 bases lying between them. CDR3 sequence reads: CASSLEVSVSDEQFF. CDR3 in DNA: TGCGCCAGCAGCTTGGAAGTGTCCGTTTCCGATGAGCAGTTCTTC. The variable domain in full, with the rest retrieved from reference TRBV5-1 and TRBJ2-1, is KAGVTQTPRYLIKTRGQQVTLSCSPISGHRSVSWYQQTPGQGLQFLFEYFSETQRNKGNFPGRFSGRQFSNSRSEMNVSTLELGDSALYLCASSLEVSVSDEQFFGPGTRLTVL.

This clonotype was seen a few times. The DNA of the CDR3 is TGCAGCGTGCGGACAGGCGAAGATGCAACTAATGAAAAACTGTTTTTT. This codes for CSVRTGEDATNEKLFF. This chain links TRBV29-1 with TRBJ1-4; 7 bases are shared with TRBD1. V shed 6 bases and J 0 bases; nucleotides not matched to a gene: 10. The CDR3 contains 16 residues. Germline values: CDR1 SQVTM, CDR2 ANQGSEA.

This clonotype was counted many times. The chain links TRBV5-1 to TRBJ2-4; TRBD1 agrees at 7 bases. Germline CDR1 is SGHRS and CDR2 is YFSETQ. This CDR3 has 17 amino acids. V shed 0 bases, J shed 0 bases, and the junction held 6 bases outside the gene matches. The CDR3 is CASSLGRQGQAKNIQYF. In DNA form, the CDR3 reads TGCGCCAGCAGCTTGGGGCGACAGGGACAAGCCAAAAACATTCAGTACTTC.

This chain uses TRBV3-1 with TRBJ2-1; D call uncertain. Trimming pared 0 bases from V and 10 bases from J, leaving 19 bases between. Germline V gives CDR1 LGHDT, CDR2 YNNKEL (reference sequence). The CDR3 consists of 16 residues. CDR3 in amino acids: CASSQDNASSKTEQFF. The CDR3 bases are TGTGCCAGCAGCCAAGATAATGCGTCATCCAAAACGGAGCAGTTCTTC.

CDR3 in amino acids: CASSLSLWGAQYF. The CDR3 nucleotides read TGTGCCAGCAGCTTGTCGCTCTGGGGGGCCCAGTACTTC. The gene calls are TRBV7-8 and TRBJ2-5, with D possibly matching TRBD2 (6 bases). The V end was cut by 3 bases, the J end by 9 bases, with 14 bases between. Germline V gives CDR1 SGHVS, CDR2 FQNEAQ. This CDR3 comprises 13 residues.